These 18 T cell receptor beta chains were all obtained from the same sample, sequenced in a study of blood T cell repertoires in COVID-19. TCRdb's copy holds only in-frame clones and misses some; the assay was immunoSEQ multiplex PCR. Of about 75,000 clones in the sample, 75% to 90% were seen once. Material: peripheral blood. These receptors came from a man at least 80 years old with COVID-19, enrolled during active disease.

The sample holds one count of this clone. The chain couples TRBV15 to TRBJ2-7; TRBD1 matches at 8 bases. V was pared by 1 base and J by 5 bases, with 7 bases of the junction left unmatched. CDR3 length: 15 residues. Germline CDR1 reads LNHNV; CDR2 reads YYDKDF (reference sequence). The CDR3 DNA is TGTGCCACCAGCAGAGCAGGGACAGGAGGTGACGAGCAGTACTTC. Its protein is CATSRAGTGGDEQYF.

V usage is TRBV28 and J usage is TRBJ1-5, with TRBD1 matching 8 bases. CDR3 length: 15 residues. J gave up 4 bases and V 1 base, and 3 bases lay outside the gene matches. Germline V gene lookup returns CDR1 MDHEN and CDR2 SYDVKM. CDR3 in amino acids: CASSLLQGVNQPQHF. Written as DNA, the CDR3 is TGTGCCAGCAGTTTATTACAGGGGGTGAATCAGCCCCAGCATTTT.

CDR3 protein: CASSQDHRGRNYTF. For the CDR3, the DNA is TGTGCCAGCAGCCAAGATCACAGGGGGCGTAACTACACCTTC. The chain carries TRBV3-1 (or the pseudogene TRBV3-2) and TRBJ1-2; 9 bases agree with TRBD1. The junction had 6 bases not matched to a gene; V was cut back by 0 bases and J by 10 bases. The CDR3 has 14 amino acids. Germline V CDR1 and CDR2: LGHDT, YNNKEL (reference sequence).

The chain combines TRBV7-9 with TRBJ2-2, with D unclear. The CDR3 is made up of 12 amino acids. Germline V gives CDR1 SEHNR, CDR2 FQNEAQ (reference sequence). V shed 6 bases and J shed 3 bases, with 5 bases lying between them. CDR3 region: CASSRDTGELFF. DNA of the CDR3: TGTGCCAGCAGTCGGGACACCGGGGAGCTGTTTTTT.

The chain joins TRBV24-1 to TRBJ1-2; no clear D gene. Trimming took 2 bases from V and 4 from J, leaving 4 bases between them. The CDR3 is 12 amino acids. In germline, CDR1 is KGHDR, CDR2 SFDVKD. For the CDR3, the DNA is TGTGCCACCAGTGATTGGGCCTATGGCTACACCTTC. This codes for CATSDWAYGYTF.

This chain joins TRBV5-1 and TRBJ2-2; 11 bases align to TRBD1. The germline CDR1 and CDR2 sequences are SGHRS and YFSETQ. The junction had 2 bases not matched to a gene; V was cut back by 3 bases and J by 4 bases. The CDR3 has 15 residues. The CDR3 region is CASSWTGGGTGELFF. The CDR3 DNA follows: TGCGCCAGCAGCTGGACAGGGGGCGGCACCGGGGAGCTGTTTTTT.

This sequence joins TRBV5-4 and TRBJ1-6; no clear D gene. Germline V lookup: CDR1 SGHNT, CDR2 YYREEE (reference sequence). Trimming took 2 bases from V and 0 from J, leaving 6 bases between them. The CDR3 extends over 15 amino acids. Here the CDR3 reads CASSFGSSYNSPLHF. The CDR3 DNA sequence: TGTGCCAGCAGCTTTGGGAGCTCCTATAATTCACCCCTCCACTTT.

The chain uses TRBV7-3 and TRBJ2-3; TRBD2 matches 8 bases. Germline V CDR1 and CDR2: SGHTA, FQGTGA. V lost 5 bases, J lost 6 bases, and 10 bases stayed unmatched. The CDR3 has 15 residues. This CDR3 reads CASSQWTSPGDTQYF. The DNA of the CDR3 is TGTGCCAGCAGCCAGTGGACTAGCCCCGGTGATACGCAGTATTTT.

The chain uses TRBV29-1 and TRBJ1-5; D unresolved. V was cut by 3 bases and J by 6 bases, with 12 bases left in between. CDR1 is SQVTM and CDR2 is ANQGSEA in the germline V gene. CDR3 length: 13 amino acids. CDR3 in DNA: TGCAGCGTTGACGAGGGCCTCGGTCAGCCCCAGCATTTT. Encoded protein: CSVDEGLGQPQHF.

The CDR3 region is CASSPMTDMNTEAFF. As DNA, the CDR3 is TGTGCCAGCAGCCCTATGACAGATATGAACACTGAAGCTTTCTTT. V gene TRBV5-5 combines with J gene TRBJ1-1; tentatively, D is TRBD1 (5 bases). Trimming removed 4 bases from V and 0 bases from J, with 13 bases in between. The CDR3 runs to 15 residues. Germline V gives CDR1 SGHKS, CDR2 YYEKEE (reference sequence).

This chain uses TRBV7-2 with TRBJ1-2, with D uncertain. Germline CDR1 and CDR2: SGHTA and FQGNSA. Between the trimmed V and J ends, which lost 2 bases and 3 bases, there was a span of 7 bases. The CDR3 is 13 amino acids. CDR3 in DNA: TGTGCCAGCAGCTTAAACACCTACTATGGCTACACCTTC. Its translation: CASSLNTYYGYTF.

CDR3: CASSIGTTAYGYTF. DNA of the CDR3: TGCGCCAGCAGCATAGGAACGACTGCCTATGGCTACACCTTC. J is TRBJ1-2 and V is TRBV5-1; no clear D gene. V was pared by 4 bases and J by 4 bases, with 14 bases between. Germline CDR1 is SGHRS and CDR2 is YFSETQ. The CDR3 extends over 14 amino acids.

The chain combines TRBV5-1 with TRBJ2-1, with no clear D. CDR3 size: 12 residues. Deletions cut 5 bases from V and 9 bases from J, with 12 bases between. Germline V gene sequence: CDR1 SGHRS, CDR2 YFSETQ. The CDR3 nucleotides read TGCGCCAGCAGGACTTCTGAAGGTGAGCAGTTCTTC. Translating gives CASRTSEGEQFF.

This clone was found a few times. This chain links TRBV10-2 with TRBJ1-2; TRBD1 agrees at 11 bases. V was pared by 8 bases and J by 4 bases, with 3 bases of the junction left unmatched. CDR3 size: 13 residues. Germline values: CDR1 WSHSY, CDR2 SAAADI. The CDR3 loop reads CASGGQGAYGYTF. The CDR3 coding sequence is TGCGCCAGCGGTGGACAGGGGGCCTATGGCTACACCTTC.

The chain links TRBV20-1 to TRBJ2-3; TRBD2 matches 10 bases. V shed 3 bases, J shed 3 bases, and the junction held 9 bases outside the gene matches. Germline V gene data show CDR1 as DFQATT and CDR2 as SNEGSKA (reference sequence). This CDR3 has 16 amino acids. The CDR3 bases are TGCAGTGCTAGTTATCAGCGGGGGGGCTTAACAGATACGCAGTATTTT. Translated: CSASYQRGGLTDTQYF.

This chain joins TRBV18 and TRBJ2-1; a possible D gene is TRBD2 (6 bases). The CDR3 covers 15 residues. V dropped 0 bases and J dropped 4 bases, with 10 bases sitting between them. Germline V gene data show CDR1 as KGHSH and CDR2 as LQKENI. CDR3 in amino acids: CASSPPGRTYNEQFF. The CDR3 nucleotides read TGTGCCAGCTCACCACCAGGGAGGACTTACAATGAGCAGTTCTTC.

The V and J genes are TRBV19 and TRBJ2-5; D is undetermined. Germline CDR1 reads LNHDA; CDR2 reads SQIVND (reference sequence). Trimming took 2 bases from V and 4 from J, leaving 5 bases between them. This CDR3 has 12 amino acids. CDR3 amino acids: CASSIPGETQYF. The CDR3 DNA is TGTGCCAGTAGTATACCCGGAGAGACCCAGTACTTC.

The chain is built from TRBV18 and TRBJ1-2, with 9 bases aligning to TRBD1. This CDR3 spans 14 amino acids. In germline, CDR1 is KGHSH, CDR2 LQKENI. V shed 5 bases and J 3 bases; nucleotides not matched to a gene: 4. CDR3 nucleotides: TGTGCCAGCTCAGAACAGGGGGCCGACTATGGCTACACCTTC. It translates to CASSEQGADYGYTF.